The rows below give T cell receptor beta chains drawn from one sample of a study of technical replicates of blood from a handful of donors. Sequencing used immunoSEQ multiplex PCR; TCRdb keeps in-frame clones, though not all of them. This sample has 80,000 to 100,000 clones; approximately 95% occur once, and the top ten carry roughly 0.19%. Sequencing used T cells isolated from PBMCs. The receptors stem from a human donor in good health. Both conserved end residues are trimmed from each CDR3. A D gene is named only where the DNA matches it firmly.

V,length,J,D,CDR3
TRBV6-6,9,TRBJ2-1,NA,ASSYGQEQF
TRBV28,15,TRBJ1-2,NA,ASSLPRPLPRNYGYT
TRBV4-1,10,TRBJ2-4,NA,ASSQGDSPTY
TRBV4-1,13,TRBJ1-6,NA,ASSTESSYNSPLH
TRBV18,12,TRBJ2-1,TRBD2,ASTGRAVDNEQF
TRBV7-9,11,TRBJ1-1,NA,ASTSSGGTEAF
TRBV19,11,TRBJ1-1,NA,ATFGQSNTEAF
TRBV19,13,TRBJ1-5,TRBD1,ASSPRQGRDQPQH
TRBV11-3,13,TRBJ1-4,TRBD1,ASSFGQGVIEKLF
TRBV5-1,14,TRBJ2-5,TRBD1,ASSPGDRGQGETQY
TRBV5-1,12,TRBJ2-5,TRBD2,ASSGGGAGETQY
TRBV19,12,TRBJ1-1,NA,ASSIGAGVTEAF
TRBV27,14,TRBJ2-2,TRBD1,ASSTIHRGNTGELF
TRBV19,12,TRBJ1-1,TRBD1,ASSDIAGGTEAF
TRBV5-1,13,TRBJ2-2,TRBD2,ASSLVLAGAGELF
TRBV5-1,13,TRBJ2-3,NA,ASSLSRGSVDTQY